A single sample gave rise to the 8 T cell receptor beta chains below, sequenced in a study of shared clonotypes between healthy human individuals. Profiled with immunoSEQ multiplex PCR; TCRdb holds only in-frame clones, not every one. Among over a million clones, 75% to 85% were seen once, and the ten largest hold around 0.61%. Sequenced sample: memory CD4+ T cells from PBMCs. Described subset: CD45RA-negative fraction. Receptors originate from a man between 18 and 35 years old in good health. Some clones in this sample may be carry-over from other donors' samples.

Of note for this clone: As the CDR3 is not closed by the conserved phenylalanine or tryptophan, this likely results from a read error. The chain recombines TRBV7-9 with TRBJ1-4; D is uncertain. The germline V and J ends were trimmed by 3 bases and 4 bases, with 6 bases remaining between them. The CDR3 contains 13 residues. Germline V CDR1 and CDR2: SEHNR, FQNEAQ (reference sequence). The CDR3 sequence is CASSFDHNEKLFL. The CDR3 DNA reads TGTGCCAGCAGCTTCGACCATAATGAAAAACTGTTTCTT.

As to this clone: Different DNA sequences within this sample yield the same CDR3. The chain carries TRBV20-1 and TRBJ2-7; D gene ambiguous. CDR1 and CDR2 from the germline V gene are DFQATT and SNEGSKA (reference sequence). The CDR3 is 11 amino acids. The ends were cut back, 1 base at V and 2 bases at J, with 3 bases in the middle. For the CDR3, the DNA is TGCAGTGCTAGAGGGGCCTACGAGCAGTACTTC. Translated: CSARGAYEQYF.

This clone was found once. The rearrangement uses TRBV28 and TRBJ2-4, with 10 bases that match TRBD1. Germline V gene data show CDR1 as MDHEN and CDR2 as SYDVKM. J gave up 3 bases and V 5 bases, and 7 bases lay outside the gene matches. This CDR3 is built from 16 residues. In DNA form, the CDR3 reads TGTGCCAGCAGTCTTGACAGGGGGCTATACAAAAACATTCAGTACTTC. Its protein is CASSLDRGLYKNIQYF.

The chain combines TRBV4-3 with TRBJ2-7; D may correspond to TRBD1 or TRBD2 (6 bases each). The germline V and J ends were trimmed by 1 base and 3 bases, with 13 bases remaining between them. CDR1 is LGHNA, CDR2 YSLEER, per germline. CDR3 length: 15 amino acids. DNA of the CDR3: TGCGCCAGCAGCCAAGGCCCAGGGGAGGTCTACGAGCAGTACTTC. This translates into CASSQGPGEVYEQYF.

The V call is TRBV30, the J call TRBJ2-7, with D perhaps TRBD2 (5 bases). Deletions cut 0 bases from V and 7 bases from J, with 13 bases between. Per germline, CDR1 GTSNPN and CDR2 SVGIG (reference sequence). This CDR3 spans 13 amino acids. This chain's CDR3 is CAWSVAGPWEQYF. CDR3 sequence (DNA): TGTGCCTGGAGTGTGGCGGGTCCCTGGGAGCAGTACTTC.

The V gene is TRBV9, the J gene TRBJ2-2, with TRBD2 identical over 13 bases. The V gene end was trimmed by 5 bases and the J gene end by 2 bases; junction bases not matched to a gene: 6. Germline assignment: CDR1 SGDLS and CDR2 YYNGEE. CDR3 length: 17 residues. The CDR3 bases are TGTGCCAGCAGGTCCGGGACTAGCGGGGAAAACACCGGGGAGCTGTTTTTT. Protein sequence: CASRSGTSGENTGELFF.

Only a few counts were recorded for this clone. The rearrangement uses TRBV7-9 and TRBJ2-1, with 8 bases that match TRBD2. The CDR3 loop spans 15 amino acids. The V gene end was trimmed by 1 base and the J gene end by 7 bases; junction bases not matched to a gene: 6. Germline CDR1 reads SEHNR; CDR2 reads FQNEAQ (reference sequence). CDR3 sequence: CASSLVPGGINEQFF. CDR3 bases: TGTGCCAGCAGCTTAGTGCCGGGAGGGATAAATGAGCAGTTCTTC.

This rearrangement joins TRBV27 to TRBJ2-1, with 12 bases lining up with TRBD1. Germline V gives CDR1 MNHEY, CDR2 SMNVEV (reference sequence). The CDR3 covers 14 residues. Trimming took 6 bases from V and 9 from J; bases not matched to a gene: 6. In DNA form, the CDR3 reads TGTGCCAGCAGGCCGGGACAGGGGGCCGGTGAGCAGTTCTTC. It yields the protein CASRPGQGAGEQFF.